This T cell receptor beta chain is drawn from a study of shared clonotypes between healthy human individuals. In the case of this clone: Its cognate antigen is unknown.

Healthy HIV-negative adults without recent acute infections or vaccinations served as donors. Each subset's genomic DNA was split evenly across several immunoSEQ plates. Only in-frame clones appear in the TCRdb table, and some are missing; sequencing was by immunoSEQ multiplex PCR. The table lists about 610,000 clones, roughly 97% of them singletons. Study-level results: Enrolling few donors narrowed the genetic and exposure-history diversity that was represented.

The ends were cut back, 4 bases at V and 0 bases at J, with 5 bases in the middle. The germline gives CDR1 SQVTM, CDR2 ANQGSEA. The CDR3 spans 12 residues. The sequence derives from a woman in her twenties or thirties in good health. The rearrangement links TRBV29-1 to TRBJ2-3; no reliable D call. Sequencing input: naive CD4+ T cells sorted from blood. This sample's subset: CD45RA+ positively selected. The chain's CDR3 is CSVADSTDTQYF. Here the CDR3 DNA reads TGCAGCGTTGCCGACAGCACAGATACGCAGTATTTT.